A selection of T cell receptor beta chains follows, all from one sample in a study of vaccination and CD4 T cells after COVID-19. MiXCR, applied by TCRdb to the PCR reads, yields one record per CDR3 protein. The table has about 2,200 distinct CDR3 sequences, roughly 18% seen once; the top ten hold roughly 21%. Which antigens these TCRs recognize remains unknown. What was sequenced was CD4+ T cells from blood, cultured in vitro. The source of these receptors is a human donor in good health. The CDR3 runs from the conserved cysteine through the conserved F or W. D genes are given only for firm matches. The size of a clone is reported for some rows only, either as once, few or many, or as a class for expanded clones.

TRBV7-3,TRBJ2-5,NA,medium-sized,CASSLNFGAVETQYF,TGTGCCAGCAGCTTAAATTTTGGAGCGGTCGAGACCCAGTACTTC
TRBV24-1,TRBJ2-1,TRBD2,NA,CATSSFRRGSSYNEQFF,TGTGCCACCAGTTCTTTTCGGCGGGGGAGCTCCTACAATGAGCAGTTCTTC
TRBV5-1,TRBJ2-5,TRBD1,NA,CASSRQGGETQYF,TGCGCCAGCAGCAGACAGGGTGGGGAGACCCAGTACTTC
TRBV7-6,TRBJ1-3,TRBD1,few,CASSLGGQGSSGNTIYF,TGTGCCAGCAGCTTAGGGGGACAGGGGAGTTCTGGAAACACCATATATTTT
TRBV20-1,TRBJ2-3,TRBD2,medium-sized,CSAPSGSGIDTQYF,TGCAGTGCCCCTAGCGGGAGTGGGATAGATACGCAGTATTTT
TRBV20-1,TRBJ2-1,NA,few,CSARRGQFF,TGCAGTGCCCGCCGCGGGCAGTTCTTC
TRBV2,TRBJ2-7,TRBD2,few,CASSVPTSGPTRDEQYF,TGTGCCAGCAGTGTCCCGACTAGCGGGCCTACGAGGGACGAGCAGTACTTC
TRBV28,TRBJ2-5,NA,NA,CASSSQGGETQYF,TGTGCCAGCAGTTCACAGGGGGGGGAGACCCAGTACTTC
TRBV6-5,TRBJ2-7,NA,few,CASSSPGASYEQYF,TGTGCCAGCAGTTCCCCTGGTGCCTCCTACGAGCAGTACTTC
TRBV2,TRBJ2-5,NA,few,CASSSESEETQYF,TGTGCCAGCAGTTCAGAATCCGAAGAGACCCAGTACTTC
TRBV7-2,TRBJ2-1,TRBD2,NA,CASTHRGGDPPFF,TGTGCCAGCACCCACCGGGGGGGCGATCCCCCGTTCTTC
TRBV12-3/TRBV12-4,TRBJ1-5,NA,NA,CASTSQRNSNQPQHF,TGTGCCAGCACCTCACAGAGAAATAGCAATCAGCCCCAGCATTTT
TRBV20-1,TRBJ2-2,NA,NA,CSARVQGWAGELFF,TGCAGTGCTAGAGTTCAGGGTTGGGCCGGGGAGCTGTTTTTT
TRBV28,TRBJ2-7,NA,NA,CASLTNGGTYEQYF,TGTGCCAGCCTCACTAACGGAGGCACCTACGAGCAGTACTTC
TRBV15,TRBJ1-5,NA,medium-sized,CATSRVGGGRTLNQPQHF,TGTGCCACCAGCAGAGTGGGAGGGGGGCGCACCCTGAATCAGCCCCAGCATTTT
TRBV4-1,TRBJ2-2,NA,few,CASSQDMAQGVRELFF,TGCGCCAGCAGCCAAGACATGGCACAGGGAGTTAGGGAGCTGTTTTTT
TRBV5-6,TRBJ2-3,NA,NA,CASRQQGRTDTQYF,TGTGCCAGCAGGCAACAGGGAAGAACAGATACGCAGTATTTT
TRBV6-4,TRBJ2-3,NA,NA,CAPSLRDTQYF,TGTGCCCCCTCCCTTAGGGATACGCAGTATTTT
TRBV11-3,TRBJ2-1,NA,NA,CASSLDQHTNEQFF,TGTGCCAGCAGCTTAGATCAACACACCAATGAGCAGTTCTTC